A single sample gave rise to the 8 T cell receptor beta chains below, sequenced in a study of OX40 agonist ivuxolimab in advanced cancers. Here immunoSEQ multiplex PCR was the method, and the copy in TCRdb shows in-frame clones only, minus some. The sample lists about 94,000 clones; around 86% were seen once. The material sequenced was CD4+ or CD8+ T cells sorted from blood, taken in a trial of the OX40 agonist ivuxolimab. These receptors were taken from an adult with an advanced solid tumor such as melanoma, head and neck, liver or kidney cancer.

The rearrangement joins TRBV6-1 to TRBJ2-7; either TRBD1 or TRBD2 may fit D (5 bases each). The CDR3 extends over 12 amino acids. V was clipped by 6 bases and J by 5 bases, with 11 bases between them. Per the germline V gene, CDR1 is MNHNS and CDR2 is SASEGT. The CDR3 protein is CASSAQGDEQYF. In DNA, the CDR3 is TGTGCCAGCAGCGCCCAGGGAGACGAGCAGTACTTC.

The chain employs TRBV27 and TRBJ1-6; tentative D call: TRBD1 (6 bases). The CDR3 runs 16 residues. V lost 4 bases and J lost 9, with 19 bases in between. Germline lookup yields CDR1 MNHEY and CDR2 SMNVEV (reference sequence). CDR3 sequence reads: CASSSPATGWGSPLHF. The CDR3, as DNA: TGTGCCAGCAGTTCCCCGGCGACAGGTTGGGGTTCACCCCTCCACTTT.

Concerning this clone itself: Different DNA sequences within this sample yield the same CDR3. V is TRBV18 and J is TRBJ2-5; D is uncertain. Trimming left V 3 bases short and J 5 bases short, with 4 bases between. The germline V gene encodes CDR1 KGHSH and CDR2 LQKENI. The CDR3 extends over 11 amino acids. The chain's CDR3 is CASSPEETQYF. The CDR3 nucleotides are TGTGCCAGCTCACCGGAGGAGACCCAGTACTTC.

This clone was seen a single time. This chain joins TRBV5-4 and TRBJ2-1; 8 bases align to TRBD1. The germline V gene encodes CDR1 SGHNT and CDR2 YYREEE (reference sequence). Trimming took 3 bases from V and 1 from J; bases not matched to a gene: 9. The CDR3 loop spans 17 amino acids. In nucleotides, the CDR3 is TGTGCCAGCAGCTCCGGGACAGGACTTAGATCCTACAATGAGCAGTTCTTC. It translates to CASSSGTGLRSYNEQFF.

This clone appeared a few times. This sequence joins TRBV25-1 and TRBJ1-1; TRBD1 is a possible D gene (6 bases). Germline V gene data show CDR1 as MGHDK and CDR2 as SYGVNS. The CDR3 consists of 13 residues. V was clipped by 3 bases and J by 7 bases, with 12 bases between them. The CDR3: CASSEMGRGEAFF. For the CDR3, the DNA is TGTGCCAGCAGTGAGATGGGCAGGGGTGAAGCTTTCTTT.

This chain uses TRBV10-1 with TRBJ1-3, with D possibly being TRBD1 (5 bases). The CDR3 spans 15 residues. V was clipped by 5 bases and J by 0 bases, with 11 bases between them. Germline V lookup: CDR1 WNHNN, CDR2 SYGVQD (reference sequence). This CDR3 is CASSPGTVSGNTIYF. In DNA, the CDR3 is TGCGCCAGCAGTCCCGGGACGGTCTCTGGAAACACCATATATTTT.

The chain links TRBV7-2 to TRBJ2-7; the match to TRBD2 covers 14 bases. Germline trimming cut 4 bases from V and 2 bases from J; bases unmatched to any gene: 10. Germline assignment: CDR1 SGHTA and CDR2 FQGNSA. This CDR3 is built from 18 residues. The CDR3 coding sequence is TGTGCCAGCAGCTGGACTAGCGGGGGGCCAACCACCCCCTACGAGCAGTACTTC. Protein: CASSWTSGGPTTPYEQYF.

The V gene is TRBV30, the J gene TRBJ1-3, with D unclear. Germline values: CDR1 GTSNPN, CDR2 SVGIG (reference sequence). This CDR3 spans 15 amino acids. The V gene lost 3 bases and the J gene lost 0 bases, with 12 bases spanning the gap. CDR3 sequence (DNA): TGTGCCTGGAGCCCGGTCCGCACCTCTGGAAACACCATATATTTT. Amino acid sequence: CAWSPVRTSGNTIYF.